This T cell receptor (beta chain) was recorded in a study of blood T cell repertoires in COVID-19 (TCRdb year 2020). About the full investigation: Samples from collaborators originated in the United States, Italy and Spain and spanned both the acute and convalescent phases of COVID-19. The dataset comprised deeply sampled blood TCRbeta repertoires from subjects exposed to, actively infected with, or recovered from COVID-19. A de-identified subject ID, COVID-19 status, age in years and sex were almost always included in the sample metadata. The material from the prospective study consisted of cDNA or gDNA derived from T cells, B-cell-depleted T cells, or PBMCs. The repertoires were made available in a free public database intended to serve as a resource for research on the immune response to SARS-CoV-2. The samples were drawn from two sources: the first 160 participants of the ongoing ImmuneRACE study, and 1,000 to 1,500 subjects contributed by 6 global collaborators. Where available, HLA class I and class II types were taken from metadata supplied by the sample provider and were not determined by assay-based typing.

Enrolling through a virtual design, the prospective study's participants ranged in age from roughly 18 to 89 years and lived across approximately 25 United States geographic areas. To assign participants to cohorts, the prospective study relied on clinical history that participants themselves reported in a screening survey and a study questionnaire. Recovered participants in ImmuneRACE Cohort 3 were defined as having two consecutive negative NP/OP PCR tests, clearance from a healthcare professional, or resolution of symptoms. In the prospective study, whole blood, serum and a nasopharyngeal or oropharyngeal swab were collected from each participant by mobile phlebotomists. Additional blood draws and questionnaires over an approximately two-month period could optionally be provided by prospective study participants. Before DNA extraction, blood samples from the prospective study were shipped at room temperature or frozen.

About this clone: Its antigen is currently not known. No clone much larger than this one lies a single base away; base qualities are absent.

The paper as a whole reports these results and caveats: Clinical and demographic metadata were provided uncurated, with the amount varying by source and participant.

TCRbeta CDR3 regions were amplified from genomic DNA by means of the immunoSEQ Assay, a bias-controlled multiplex PCR. On the authors' methods: Within the assay, amplification of reference gene primers was used to estimate how many nucleated cells each sample contained. To quantify the absolute abundance of each unique TCRbeta CDR3 rearrangement, sequence reads were collapsed and filtered. For each sample, productive Simpson clonality was calculated as the square root of Simpson's diversity index across productive rearrangements. TCRdb holds this immuneACCESS table with in-frame rearrangements only. Some clones are missing; in checked studies, unresolved V genes explain under half, and the rest has no known cause. V, J and clone size are taken as reported in that table, and D and trimming were inferred from the DNA itself. The sample data list 200,000 to 250,000 clones, and around 84% of these were observed just once. Jointly, the top ten make up around 1.7% of the sample.

The clonotype originates from a man aged 40-49 years who had recovered from COVID-19. Material: PBMCs or T cells enriched from blood (not recorded which).

The encoded CDR3 is CASSRGGSGKRGDTQYF. The sequenced DNA is TGTGCCAGCAGCCGAGGGGGTAGCGGGAAGCGGGGAGATACGCAGTATTTT. The chain is encoded by TRBV25-1 joined to TRBJ2-3; 8 bases in the middle match TRBD2. The CDR3, cysteine through phenylalanine, is 17 amino acids long. CDR3 DNA only is kept here, 51 bases in frame from base 1. CDR1 MGHDK and CDR2 SYGVNS are derived from the germline V gene. Germline trimming amounts to 6 bases on V and 5 bases on J, with 16 as the count of junction bases outside the gene matches.